Listed below are T cell receptor beta chains from one sample, sequenced in a study of cytomegalovirus exposure and HLA in healthy donors. Method: immunoSEQ multiplex PCR; TCRdb's copy keeps in-frame clones and lacks some. The data show tens of thousands of clones, around 75% seen once. Sequences were obtained from PBMCs. The receptors shown here come from a woman aged 40 to 55 in good health and CMV-seropositive. Each CDR3 is given with its conserved first and last residue. The D gene is left open where the match is weak. Size values are once, few and many counts, or a class for expanded clones, and some rows have none.

>NA|TRBJ1-5|NA|TRBV5-5
CASSFDSYSNQPQHF
TGTGCCAGCAGCTTTGACAGCTATAGCAATCAGCCCCAGCATTTT
>NA|TRBJ2-7|TRBD2|TRBV5-1
CASSGGGGYEQYF
TGCGCCAGCAGCGGCGGGGGGGGCTACGAGCAGTACTTC
>few|TRBJ1-2|NA|TRBV7-9
CASSSTAGGYTF
TGTGCCAGCAGCTCTACAGCAGGGGGCTACACCTTC
>few|TRBJ1-2|NA|TRBV27
CASRPNREIYGYTF
TGTGCCAGCAGACCTAACAGGGAAATCTATGGCTACACCTTC
>NA|TRBJ2-1|TRBD2|TRBV4-2
CASSQQAGGPGNEQFF
TGTGCCAGCAGCCAACAGGCGGGGGGGCCGGGGAATGAGCAGTTCTTC
>NA|TRBJ2-7|NA|TRBV11-3
CASSPGDSYEQYF
TGTGCCAGCAGCCCGGGAGACAGTTACGAGCAGTACTTC
>NA|TRBJ1-1|TRBD1|TRBV5-1
CASSLQGAINTEAFF
TGCGCCAGCAGCTTGCAGGGGGCTATTAACACTGAAGCTTTCTTT
>NA|TRBJ1-3|NA|TRBV11-2
CASSSARQTSGNTIYF
TGTGCCAGCAGCTCCGCTCGACAGACCTCTGGAAACACCATATATTTT
>NA|TRBJ2-2|TRBD2|TRBV25-1
CASSGGGTNTGELFF
TGTGCCTCAAGTGGCGGGGGGACGAACACCGGGGAGCTGTTTTTT
>NA|TRBJ1-1|NA|TRBV27
CANSLNRADTEAFF
TGTGCCAACAGTTTAAACAGGGCGGACACTGAAGCTTTCTTT
>NA|TRBJ2-3|NA|TRBV7-2
CASSFGTLGDTQYF
TGTGCCAGCAGCTTCGGGACACTTGGGGATACGCAGTATTTT
>NA|TRBJ2-3|TRBD2|TRBV27
CASSLSGLAGEDTQYF
TGTGCCAGCAGTTTATCGGGACTAGCGGGGGAAGATACGCAGTATTTT
>NA|TRBJ2-1|NA|TRBV6-5
CASSYPRGGGEQFF
TGTGCCAGCAGTTACCCAAGAGGGGGGGGTGAGCAGTTCTTC
>NA|TRBJ1-1|TRBD1|TRBV10-3
CAVTDRQGFTEAFF
TGTGCCGTAACCGACAGACAGGGTTTCACTGAAGCTTTCTTT
>NA|TRBJ1-6|TRBD1|TRBV13
CASSPNSGQLNSPLHF
TGTGCCAGCAGCCCGAACTCGGGACAGCTTAATTCACCCCTCCACTTT
>few|TRBJ1-1|NA|TRBV7-2
CATSDRRREKNTEAFF
TGTGCCACCTCGGACAGAAGAAGGGAGAAGAACACTGAAGCTTTCTTT
>NA|TRBJ2-3|TRBD2|TRBV5-1
CASGLAGTDTQYF
TGCGCCAGCGGACTAGCGGGGACGGATACGCAGTATTTT
>NA|TRBJ2-7|TRBD2|TRBV5-6
CASTLWTSPFYEQYF
TGTGCCAGCACCCTGTGGACTAGCCCGTTCTACGAGCAGTACTTC
>NA|TRBJ2-7|TRBD2|TRBV9
CASSATAGALYEQYF
TGTGCCAGCAGCGCAACAGCGGGGGCCCTCTACGAGCAGTACTTC
>NA|TRBJ1-1|NA|TRBV2
CASSENTVGTEAFF
TGTGCCAGCAGTGAAAACACAGTTGGGACTGAAGCTTTCTTT
>NA|TRBJ1-6|NA|TRBV27
CASSPLMSSYNSPLHF
TGTGCCAGCAGTCCCCTCATGAGCTCCTATAATTCACCCCTCCACTTT
>few|TRBJ2-2|NA|TRBV5-5
CASRREGLNTGELFF
TGTGCCAGCAGGAGAGAGGGACTTAACACCGGGGAGCTGTTTTTT
>NA|TRBJ1-1|NA|TRBV7-9
CASSFQGNTEAFF
TGTGCCAGCAGCTTCCAGGGTAACACTGAAGCTTTCTTT
>NA|TRBJ1-1|TRBD1|TRBV27
CASSQGQGARTEAFF
TGTGCCAGCAGTCAGGGACAGGGGGCGAGGACTGAAGCTTTCTTT
>few|TRBJ2-1|NA|TRBV30
CAWAQGWDEQFF
TGTGCCTGGGCGCAGGGGTGGGATGAGCAGTTCTTC
>NA|TRBJ1-2|TRBD1|TRBV7-6
CASSSTGGLGYTF
TGTGCCAGCAGCTCAACAGGGGGCCTTGGCTACACCTTC
>NA|TRBJ2-3|TRBD1|TRBV11-3
CASSSGQGEDTQYF
TGTGCCAGCAGCTCAGGACAGGGAGAGGATACGCAGTATTTT
>few|TRBJ2-1|TRBD1|TRBV7-9
CSSTTQGNEQFF
TGTTCCAGCACTACACAGGGGAATGAGCAGTTCTTC
>NA|TRBJ2-3|TRBD2|TRBV5-1
CASSLRGLAVDTQYF
TGCGCCAGCAGCTTGAGGGGACTAGCGGTCGATACGCAGTATTTT
>NA|TRBJ1-4|TRBD1|TRBV10-3
CAISEQDRKATNEKLFF
TGTGCCATCAGTGAGCAGGACAGGAAAGCTACTAATGAAAAACTGTTTTTT
>NA|TRBJ1-6|TRBD1|TRBV27
CASSFRGQGIGSPLHF
TGTGCCAGCAGTTTTCGGGGACAGGGAATAGGATCACCCCTCCACTTT